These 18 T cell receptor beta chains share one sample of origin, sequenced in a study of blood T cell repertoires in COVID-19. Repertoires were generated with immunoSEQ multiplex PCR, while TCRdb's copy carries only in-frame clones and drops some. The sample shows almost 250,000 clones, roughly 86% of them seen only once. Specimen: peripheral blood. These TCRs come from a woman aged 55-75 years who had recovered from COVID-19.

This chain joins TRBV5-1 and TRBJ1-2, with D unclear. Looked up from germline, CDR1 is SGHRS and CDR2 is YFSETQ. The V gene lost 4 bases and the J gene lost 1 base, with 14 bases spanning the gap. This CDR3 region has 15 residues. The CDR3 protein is CASSLGLEINYGYTF. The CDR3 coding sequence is TGCGCCAGCAGCCTAGGACTCGAGATTAACTATGGCTACACCTTC.

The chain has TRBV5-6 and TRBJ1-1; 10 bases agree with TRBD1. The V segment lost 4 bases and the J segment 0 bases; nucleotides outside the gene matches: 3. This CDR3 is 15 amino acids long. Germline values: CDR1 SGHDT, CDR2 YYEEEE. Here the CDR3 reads CASSAGTGVNTEAFF. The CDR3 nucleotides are TGTGCCAGCAGCGCCGGGACAGGGGTGAACACTGAAGCTTTCTTT.

In nucleotides, the CDR3 is TGTGCCAGCAGCTCCGGGACAGCGGAAGATACGCAGTATTTT. This codes for CASSSGTAEDTQYF. This chain links TRBV7-2 with TRBJ2-3; 7 positions agree with TRBD1. This CDR3 is 14 amino acids long. Germline values: CDR1 SGHTA, CDR2 FQGNSA. J lost 5 bases, V lost 4 bases, and 6 bases had no gene match.

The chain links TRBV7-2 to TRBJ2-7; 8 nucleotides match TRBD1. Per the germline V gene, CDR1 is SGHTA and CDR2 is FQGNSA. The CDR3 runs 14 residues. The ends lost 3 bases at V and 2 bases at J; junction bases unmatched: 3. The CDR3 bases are TGTGCCAGCAGCTTTACGACAGGGGCCTACGAGCAGTACTTC. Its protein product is CASSFTTGAYEQYF.

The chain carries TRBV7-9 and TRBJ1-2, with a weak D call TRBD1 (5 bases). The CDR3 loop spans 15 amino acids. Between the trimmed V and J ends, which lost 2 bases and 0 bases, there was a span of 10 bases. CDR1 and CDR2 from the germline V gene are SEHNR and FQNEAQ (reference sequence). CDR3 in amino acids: CASSLYDSANYGYTF. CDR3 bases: TGTGCCAGCAGCTTATACGACAGTGCTAACTATGGCTACACCTTC.

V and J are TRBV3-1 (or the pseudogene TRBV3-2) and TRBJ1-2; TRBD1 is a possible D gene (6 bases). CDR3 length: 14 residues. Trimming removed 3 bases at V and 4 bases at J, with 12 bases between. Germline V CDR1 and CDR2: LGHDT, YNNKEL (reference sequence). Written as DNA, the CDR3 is TGTGCCAGCAGCCAGGAGACAGGATTCTATGGCTACACCTTC. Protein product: CASSQETGFYGYTF.

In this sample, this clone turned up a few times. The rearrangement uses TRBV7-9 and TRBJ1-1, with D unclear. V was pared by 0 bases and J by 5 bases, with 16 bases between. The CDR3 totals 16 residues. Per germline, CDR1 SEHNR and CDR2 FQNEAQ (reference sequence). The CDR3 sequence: CASSLAAHSSSTEAFF. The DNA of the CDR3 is TGTGCCAGCAGCTTAGCGGCTCATTCCTCGTCGACTGAAGCTTTCTTT.

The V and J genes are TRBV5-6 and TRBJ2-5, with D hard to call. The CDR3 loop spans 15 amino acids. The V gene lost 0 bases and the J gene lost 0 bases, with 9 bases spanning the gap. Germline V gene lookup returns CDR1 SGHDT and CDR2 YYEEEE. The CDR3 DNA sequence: TGTGCCAGCAGCTTGGAACGAGCCTACCAAGAGACCCAGTACTTC. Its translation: CASSLERAYQETQYF.

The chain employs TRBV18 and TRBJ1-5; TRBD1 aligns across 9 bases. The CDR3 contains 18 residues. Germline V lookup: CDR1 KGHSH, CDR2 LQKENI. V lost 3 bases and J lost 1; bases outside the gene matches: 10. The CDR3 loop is CASSPRPRDRESNQPQHF. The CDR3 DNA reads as TGTGCCAGCTCACCTCGGCCCCGGGACAGGGAAAGCAATCAGCCCCAGCATTTT.

The CDR3, as DNA: TGTGCCAGCAGCTTGTACGACAGTTACAATGAGCAGTTCTTC. Translation: CASSLYDSYNEQFF. The V call is TRBV7-2, the J call TRBJ2-1; perhaps TRBD1 as D (5 bases). Germline CDR1 is SGHTA and CDR2 is FQGNSA. The germline V and J ends were trimmed by 3 bases and 4 bases, with 10 bases remaining between them. This CDR3 spans 14 amino acids.

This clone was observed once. As DNA, the CDR3 is TGCGCCAGCAGCCAAGATAGGTCGACAGACCTTGACCACATTAAGACTTACGAGCAGTACTTC. This translates into CASSQDRSTDLDHIKTYEQYF. This sequence joins TRBV4-1 and TRBJ2-7, with TRBD1 as a possible D gene (5 bases). Deletions cut 0 bases from V and 4 bases from J, with 31 bases between. There are 21 residues in the CDR3. CDR1 is MGHRA, CDR2 YSYEKL, per germline.

The CDR3 reads CASSKTPLYGYTF. The CDR3 DNA sequence: TGTGCCAGTAGTAAGACACCTCTATATGGCTACACCTTC. V usage is TRBV19 and J usage is TRBJ1-2; D unclear. This CDR3 has 13 amino acids. The V gene's germline CDR1 is LNHDA and CDR2 SQIVND (reference sequence). Trimming removed 4 bases at V and 5 bases at J, with 11 bases between.

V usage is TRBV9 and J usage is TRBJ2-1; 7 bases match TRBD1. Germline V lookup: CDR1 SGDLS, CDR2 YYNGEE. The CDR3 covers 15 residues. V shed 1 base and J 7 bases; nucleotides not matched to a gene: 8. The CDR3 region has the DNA TGTGCCAGCAGCGTACAAGGGGGCGCGAGGAATGAGCAGTTCTTC. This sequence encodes CASSVQGGARNEQFF.

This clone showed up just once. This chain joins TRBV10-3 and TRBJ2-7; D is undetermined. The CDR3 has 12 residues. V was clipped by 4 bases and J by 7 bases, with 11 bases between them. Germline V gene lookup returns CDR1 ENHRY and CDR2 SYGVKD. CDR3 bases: TGTGCCATCAGTGGGTCCAGGTTGGAGCAGTACTTC. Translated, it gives CAISGSRLEQYF.

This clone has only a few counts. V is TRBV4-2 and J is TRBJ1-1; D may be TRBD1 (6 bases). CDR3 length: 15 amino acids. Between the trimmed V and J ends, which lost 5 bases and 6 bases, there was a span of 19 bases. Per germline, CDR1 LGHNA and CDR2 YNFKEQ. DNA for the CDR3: TGTGCCAGCAGCTCTCTTGGACAGTCAGCAGCTGAAGCTTTCTTT. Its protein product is CASSSLGQSAAEAFF.

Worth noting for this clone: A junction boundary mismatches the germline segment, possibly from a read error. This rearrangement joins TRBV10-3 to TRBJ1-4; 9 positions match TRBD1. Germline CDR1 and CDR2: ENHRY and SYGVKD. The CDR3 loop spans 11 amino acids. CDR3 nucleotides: TGTGCCATCAGTGACCCGGGACAGGGAGTTTTT. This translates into CAISDPGQGVF.

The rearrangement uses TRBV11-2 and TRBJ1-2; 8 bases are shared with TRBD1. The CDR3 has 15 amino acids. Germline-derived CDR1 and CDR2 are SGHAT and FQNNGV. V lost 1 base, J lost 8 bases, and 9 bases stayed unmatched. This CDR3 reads CASSLVLTGGTGYTF. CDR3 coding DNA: TGTGCCAGCAGCTTAGTCCTAACAGGGGGGACAGGCTACACCTTC.

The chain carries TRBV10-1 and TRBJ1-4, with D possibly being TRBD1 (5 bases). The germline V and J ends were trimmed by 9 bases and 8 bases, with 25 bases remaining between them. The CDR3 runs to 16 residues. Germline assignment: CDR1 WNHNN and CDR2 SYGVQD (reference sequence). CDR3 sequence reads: CARRFSRTRKGEKLFF. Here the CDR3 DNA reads TGCGCCAGGCGATTTTCTAGGACAAGAAAGGGGGAAAAACTGTTTTTT.